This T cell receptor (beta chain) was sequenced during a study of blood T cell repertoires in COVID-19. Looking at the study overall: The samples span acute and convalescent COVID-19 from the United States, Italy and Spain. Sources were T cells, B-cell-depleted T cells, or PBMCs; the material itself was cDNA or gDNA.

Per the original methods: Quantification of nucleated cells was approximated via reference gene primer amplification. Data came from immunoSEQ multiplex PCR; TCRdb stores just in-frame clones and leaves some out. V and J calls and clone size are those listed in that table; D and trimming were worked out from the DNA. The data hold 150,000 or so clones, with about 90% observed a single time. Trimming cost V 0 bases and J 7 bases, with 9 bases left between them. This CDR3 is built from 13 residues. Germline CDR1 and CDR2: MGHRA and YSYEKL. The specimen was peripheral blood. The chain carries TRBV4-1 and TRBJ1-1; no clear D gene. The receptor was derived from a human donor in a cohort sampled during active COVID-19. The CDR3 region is CASSQEVRDEAFF. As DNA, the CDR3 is TGCGCCAGCAGCCAAGAGGTGAGGGATGAAGCTTTCTTT.